The clone carrying this TCR beta chain came up a few times. Its antigen is unknown. Germline values: CDR1 MNHEY, CDR2 SMNVEV (reference sequence). The CDR3 has 17 residues. Trimming at V came to 6 bases and at J to 3 bases, leaving 11 bases not matched to a gene. The data belong to a study of T-cell memory formation after mild COVID-19. Study in general: Across donors, TCR clusters were largely donor specific.

MiXCR, applied by TCRdb to the 5' RACE reads, yields one record per CDR3 protein. Of approximately 490,000 distinct CDR3 sequences in the sample, roughly 20% were seen once. Study observations and caveats: Several responding clones turned up in pre-infection memory, indicating that cross-reactive memory may have taken part. The SARS-CoV-2 specificity of second-wave clones reaching peak at day 37 remained unverified. Clones that contracted from day 15 to 85 were balanced CD4/CD8, while later expanders leaned CD4+.

This chain links TRBV27 with TRBJ2-2, with 9 bases that match TRBD1. This TCR was sampled from an adult woman who had mild COVID-19 (a few samples of this study predate the infection). Cell type and time point are not known. The sample comprised PBMCs or a T cell subset sorted from them (not recorded which). CDR3 loop: CASSRSGTGWDTGELFF. The CDR3 bases are TGTGCCAGCAGCCGTTCCGGGACAGGGTGGGACACCGGGGAGCTGTTTTTT.